The 22 T cell receptor beta chains below come from one sample, sequenced in a study of T cells expressing NK-cell markers. TCRdb re-called the 5' RACE reads; every CDR3 protein appears as one record, without DNA. The sample table sets out roughly 430,000 distinct CDR3 sequences. Material: blood T cells: a sorted CD56 or NKG2C T cell subset, CD4+ or CD8+ T cells, or bulk PBMC T cells (not recorded which). These receptors were taken from a woman between 18 and 70 years old in good health.

The chain joins TRBV29-1 to TRBJ2-7; TCRdb designates TRBD1, a call that cannot be tested without DNA. The CDR3 spans 11 residues. CDR1 and CDR2 (germline): SQVTM, ANQGSEA. The CDR3 protein is CSAAGGYEQYF.

This chain links TRBV29-1 with TRBJ2-1; TCRdb indicates TRBD2, and absent DNA this call remains unverified. Germline CDR1 reads SQVTM; CDR2 reads ANQGSEA. The CDR3 is 16 amino acids. This CDR3 is CSVDKIAGGPRNEQFF.

The chain joins TRBV14 to TRBJ2-3; with no DNA, the TCRdb D assignment of TRBD1 cannot be verified. CDR3 size: 15 residues. CDR1 is SGHDN, CDR2 FVKESK, per germline. The CDR3 loop is CASSPKTGARDTQYF.

The gene calls are TRBV7-2 and TRBJ2-7. CDR1 is SGHTA, CDR2 FQGNSA, per germline. The CDR3 sequence is 14 residues long. The CDR3 sequence: CASSLSSTAYEQYF.

The chain links TRBV11-2 to TRBJ1-5. Germline CDR1 and CDR2: SGHAT and FQNNGV. The CDR3 loop spans 13 amino acids. CDR3: CASSLGREQPQHF.

The chain couples TRBV9 to TRBJ2-7. Germline assignment: CDR1 SGDLS and CDR2 YYNGEE. This CDR3 has 16 amino acids. CDR3 in amino acids: CASSGVASGSSYEQYF.

The chain uses TRBV12-3 or TRBV12-4 and TRBJ1-1; TCRdb selects TRBD1, and the lack of DNA leaves this call unchecked. The CDR3 spans 11 residues. The CDR3 reads CASSGDRRYDF.

This chain links TRBV4-1 with TRBJ2-5; TCRdb selects TRBD1, and the lack of DNA leaves this call unchecked. The CDR3 contains 14 residues. Germline loops: CDR1 MGHRA, CDR2 YSYEKL. The CDR3 loop reads CASSQGLRGETQYF.

CDR3: CASKELPYNSPLHF. J is TRBJ1-6 and V is TRBV5-1. The CDR3 runs 14 residues. CDR1 is SGHRS, CDR2 YFSETQ, per germline.

CDR3 in amino acids: CSARDVRESGNTIYF. The chain recombines TRBV20-1 with TRBJ1-3. This CDR3 spans 15 amino acids. CDR1 is DFQATT and CDR2 is SNEGSKA in the germline V gene (reference sequence).

The rearrangement uses TRBV6-1 and TRBJ1-2. Germline V gene sequence: CDR1 MNHNS, CDR2 SASEGT. CDR3 length equals 13 residues. The CDR3 protein is CAVMGTASYGYTF.

The chain couples TRBV20-1 to TRBJ2-5; the D call of TRBD2 rests on TCRdb alone, since no DNA is present to check it. This CDR3 is built from 12 residues. Germline lookup yields CDR1 DFQATT and CDR2 SNEGSKA (reference sequence). The CDR3 reads CSAFWREGAQYF.

The chain is built from TRBV12-3 or TRBV12-4 and TRBJ2-2; checking the TCRdb D call of TRBD2 is not possible without DNA. The CDR3 has 19 residues. CDR3: CASSRRTGLAGVGTGELFF.

The chain uses TRBV12-3 or TRBV12-4 and TRBJ2-7. CDR3 length: 13 residues. The CDR3 protein is CASSFASSYEQYF.

The V and J genes are TRBV24-1 and TRBJ2-3; with no DNA, the TCRdb D assignment of TRBD1 cannot be verified. In germline, CDR1 is KGHDR, CDR2 SFDVKD. The CDR3 length is 17 residues. The CDR3 here is CATSDPRRGGPRDTQYF.

The genes are TRBV7-8 and TRBJ2-1; TCRdb lists TRBD2, though no DNA is available to test this call. This CDR3 region has 16 residues. Germline lookup yields CDR1 SGHVS and CDR2 FQNEAQ. Here the CDR3 reads CASSSVEGQKYNEQFF. The variable domain in full, with the rest retrieved from reference TRBV7-8 and TRBJ2-1, is GAGVSQSPRYKVAKRGQDVALRCDPISGHVSLFWYQQALGQGPEFLTYFQNEAQLDKSGLPSDRFFAERPEGSVSTLKIQRTQQEDSAVYLCASSSVEGQKYNEQFFGPGTRLTVL.

CDR3 sequence: CASSLGGGYNSPLHF. The V call is TRBV12-3 or TRBV12-4, the J call TRBJ1-6; the D call of TRBD1 rests on TCRdb alone, since no DNA is present to check it. The length of the CDR3 is 15 residues.

This chain connects TRBV20-1 to TRBJ2-1; the TRBD2 assignment by TCRdb is unverifiable without DNA. CDR1 DFQATT and CDR2 SNEGSKA come from the germline V gene (reference sequence). This CDR3 comprises 13 residues. The CDR3 sequence: CSILTSGSNEQFF.

The rearrangement joins TRBV7-8 to TRBJ1-5. This CDR3 contains 15 residues. Germline assignment: CDR1 SGHVS and CDR2 FQNEAQ. The CDR3: CASSLEGLSYQPQHF.

The chain uses TRBV5-1 and TRBJ2-2; absent DNA, TCRdb's TRBD1 call cannot be checked. Per the germline V gene, CDR1 is SGHRS and CDR2 is YFSETQ. CDR3 length: 15 amino acids. The CDR3 sequence: CASSLGRGATGELFF.

This rearrangement joins TRBV29-1 to TRBJ2-4; the TRBD1 assignment by TCRdb is unverifiable without DNA. The CDR3 spans 13 residues. CDR1 and CDR2 (germline): SQVTM, ANQGSEA. The CDR3 region is CSVVSGRRDIQYF.

Here the CDR3 reads CASSLIYEQYF. V gene TRBV12-3 or TRBV12-4 combines with J gene TRBJ2-7. This CDR3 has 11 amino acids.